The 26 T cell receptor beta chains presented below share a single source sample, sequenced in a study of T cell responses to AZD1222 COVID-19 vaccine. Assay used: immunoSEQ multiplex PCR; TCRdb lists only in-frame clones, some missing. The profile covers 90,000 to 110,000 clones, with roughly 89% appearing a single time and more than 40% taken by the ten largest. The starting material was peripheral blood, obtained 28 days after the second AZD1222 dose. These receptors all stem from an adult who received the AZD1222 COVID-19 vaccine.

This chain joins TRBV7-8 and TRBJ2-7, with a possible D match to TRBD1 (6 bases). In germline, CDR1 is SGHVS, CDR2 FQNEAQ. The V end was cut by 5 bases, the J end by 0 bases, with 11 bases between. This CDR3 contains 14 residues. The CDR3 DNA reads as TGTGCCAGCAGCGTAACAGGGAGCTCCTACGAGCAGTACTTC. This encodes CASSVTGSSYEQYF. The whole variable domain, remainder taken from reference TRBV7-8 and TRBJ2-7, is GAGVSQSPRYKVAKRGQDVALRCDPISGHVSLFWYQQALGQGPEFLTYFQNEAQLDKSGLPSDRFFAERPEGSVSTLKIQRTQQEDSAVYLCASSVTGSSYEQYFGPGTRLTVT.

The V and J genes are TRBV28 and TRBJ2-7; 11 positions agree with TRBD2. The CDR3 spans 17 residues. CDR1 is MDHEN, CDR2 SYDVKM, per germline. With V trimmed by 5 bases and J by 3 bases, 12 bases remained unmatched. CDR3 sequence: CASSAPPLAGDIYEQYF. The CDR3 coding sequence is TGTGCCAGCAGTGCCCCCCCACTAGCGGGAGATATCTACGAGCAGTACTTC.

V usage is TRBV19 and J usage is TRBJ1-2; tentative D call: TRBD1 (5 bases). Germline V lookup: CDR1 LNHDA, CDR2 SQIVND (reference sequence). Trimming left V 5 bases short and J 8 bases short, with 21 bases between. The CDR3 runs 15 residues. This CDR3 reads CASSAWVGGPRGYTF. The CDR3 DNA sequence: TGTGCCAGTAGTGCTTGGGTCGGGGGACCCCGAGGCTACACCTTC.

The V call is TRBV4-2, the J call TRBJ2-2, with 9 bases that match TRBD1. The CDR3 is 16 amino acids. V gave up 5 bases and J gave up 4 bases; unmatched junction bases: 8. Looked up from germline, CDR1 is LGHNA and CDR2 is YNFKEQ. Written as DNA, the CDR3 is TGTGCCAGCAGCGCCCAGGACAGGGGTGGCACCGGGGAGCTGTTTTTT. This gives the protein CASSAQDRGGTGELFF.

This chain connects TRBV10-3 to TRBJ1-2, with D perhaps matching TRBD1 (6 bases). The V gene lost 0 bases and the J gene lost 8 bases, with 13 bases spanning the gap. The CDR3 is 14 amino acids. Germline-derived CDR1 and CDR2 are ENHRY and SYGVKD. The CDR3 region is CAISESYGGDGYTF. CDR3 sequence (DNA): TGTGCCATCAGTGAGTCTTACGGGGGCGACGGCTACACCTTC.

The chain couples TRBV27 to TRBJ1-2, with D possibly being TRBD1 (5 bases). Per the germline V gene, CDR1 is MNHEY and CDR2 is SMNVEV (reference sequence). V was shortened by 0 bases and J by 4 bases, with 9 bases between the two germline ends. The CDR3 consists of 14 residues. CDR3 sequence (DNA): TGTGCCAGCAGTTTATCTCGGGGGTCCTATGGCTACACCTTC. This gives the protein CASSLSRGSYGYTF.

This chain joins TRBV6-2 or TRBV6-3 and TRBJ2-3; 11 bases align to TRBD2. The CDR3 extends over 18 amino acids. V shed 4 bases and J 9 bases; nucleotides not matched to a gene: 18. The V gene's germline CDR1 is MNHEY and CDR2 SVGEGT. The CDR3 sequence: CASSWTIDSGRDLGTQYF. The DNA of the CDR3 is TGTGCCAGCAGTTGGACGATCGATAGCGGGAGGGACTTGGGGACGCAGTATTTT.

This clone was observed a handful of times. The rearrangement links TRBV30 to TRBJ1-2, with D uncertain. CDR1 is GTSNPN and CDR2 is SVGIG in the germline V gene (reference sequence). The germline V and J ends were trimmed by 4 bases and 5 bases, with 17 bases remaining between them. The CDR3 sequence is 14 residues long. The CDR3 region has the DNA TGTGCCTGGACCCTCCCTGGACGGAGGTATGGCTACACCTTC. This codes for CAWTLPGRRYGYTF.

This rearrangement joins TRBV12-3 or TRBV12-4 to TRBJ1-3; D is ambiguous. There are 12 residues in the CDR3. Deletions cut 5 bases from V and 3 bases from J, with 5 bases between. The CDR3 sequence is CASSLYGNTIYF. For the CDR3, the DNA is TGTGCCAGCAGTCTATATGGAAACACCATATATTTT.

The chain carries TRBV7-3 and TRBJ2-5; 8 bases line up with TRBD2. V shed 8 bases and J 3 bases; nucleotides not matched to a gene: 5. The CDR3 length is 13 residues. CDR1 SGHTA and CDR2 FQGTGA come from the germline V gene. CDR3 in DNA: TGTGCCAGCGGTTTCGGGAGGGAAGAGACCCAGTACTTC. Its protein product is CASGFGREETQYF.

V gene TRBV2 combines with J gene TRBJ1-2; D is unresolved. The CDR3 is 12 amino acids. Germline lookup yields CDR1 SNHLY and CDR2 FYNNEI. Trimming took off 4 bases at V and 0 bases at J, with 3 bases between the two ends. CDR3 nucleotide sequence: TGTGCCAGCAGTGTATCTAACTATGGCTACACCTTC. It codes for CASSVSNYGYTF.

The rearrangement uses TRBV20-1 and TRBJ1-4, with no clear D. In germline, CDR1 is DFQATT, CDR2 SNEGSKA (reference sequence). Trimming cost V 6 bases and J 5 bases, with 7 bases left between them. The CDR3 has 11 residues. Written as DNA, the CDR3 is TGCAGTGCCTGGCGGAATGAAAAACTGTTTTTT. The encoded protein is CSAWRNEKLFF.

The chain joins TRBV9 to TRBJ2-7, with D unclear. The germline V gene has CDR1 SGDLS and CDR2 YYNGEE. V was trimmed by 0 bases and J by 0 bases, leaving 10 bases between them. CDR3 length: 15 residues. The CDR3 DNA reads TGTGCCAGCAGCGTAGGCAGCGCCCCCTCCTACGAGCAGTACTTC. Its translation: CASSVGSAPSYEQYF.

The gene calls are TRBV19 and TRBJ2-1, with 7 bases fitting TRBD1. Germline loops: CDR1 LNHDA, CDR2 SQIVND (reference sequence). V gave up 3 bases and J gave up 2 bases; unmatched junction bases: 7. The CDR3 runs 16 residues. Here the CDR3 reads CASSMQTGTAYNEQFF. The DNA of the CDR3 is TGTGCCAGTAGTATGCAGACCGGGACAGCCTACAATGAGCAGTTCTTC.

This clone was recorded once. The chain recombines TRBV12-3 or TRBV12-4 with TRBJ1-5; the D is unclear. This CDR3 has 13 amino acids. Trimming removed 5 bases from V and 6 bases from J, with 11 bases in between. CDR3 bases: TGTGCCAGCAGTACGCAGAGGTCTCAGCCCCAGCATTTT. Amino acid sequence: CASSTQRSQPQHF.

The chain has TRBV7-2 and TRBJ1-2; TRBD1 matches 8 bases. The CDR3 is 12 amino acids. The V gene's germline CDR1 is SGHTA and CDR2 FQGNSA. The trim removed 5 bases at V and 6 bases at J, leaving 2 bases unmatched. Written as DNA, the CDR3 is TGTGCCAGCAGCGGACAGGGACATGGCTACACCTTC. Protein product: CASSGQGHGYTF.

The CDR3 region has the DNA TGTGCCAGCAGCTCCCGAGGACAGTACGAGCAGTACTTC. Protein: CASSSRGQYEQYF. The V call is TRBV7-2, the J call TRBJ2-7; tentative D call: TRBD1 (6 bases). There are 13 residues in the CDR3. Trimming pared 4 bases from V and 4 bases from J, leaving 11 bases between. The germline CDR1 and CDR2 sequences are SGHTA and FQGNSA.

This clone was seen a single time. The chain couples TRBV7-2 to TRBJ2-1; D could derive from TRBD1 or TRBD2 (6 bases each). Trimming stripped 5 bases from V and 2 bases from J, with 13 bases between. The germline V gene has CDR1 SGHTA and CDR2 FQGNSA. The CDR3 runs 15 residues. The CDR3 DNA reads TGTGCCAGCAGCCCGGGGGCTAGTACCTACAATGAGCAGTTCTTC. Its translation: CASSPGASTYNEQFF.

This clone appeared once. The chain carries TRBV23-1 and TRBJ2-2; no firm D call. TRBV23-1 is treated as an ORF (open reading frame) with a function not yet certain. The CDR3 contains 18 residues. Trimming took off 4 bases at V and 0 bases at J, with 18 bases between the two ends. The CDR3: CASSRKTGTHANTGELFF. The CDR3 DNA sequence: TGCGCCAGCAGTCGCAAGACGGGTACCCACGCGAACACCGGGGAGCTGTTTTTT.

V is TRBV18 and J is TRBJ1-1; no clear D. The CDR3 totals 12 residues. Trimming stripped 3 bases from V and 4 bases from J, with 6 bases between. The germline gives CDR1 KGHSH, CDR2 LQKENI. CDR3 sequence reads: CASSPRLTEAFF. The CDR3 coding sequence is TGTGCCAGCTCACCGAGGCTCACTGAAGCTTTCTTT.

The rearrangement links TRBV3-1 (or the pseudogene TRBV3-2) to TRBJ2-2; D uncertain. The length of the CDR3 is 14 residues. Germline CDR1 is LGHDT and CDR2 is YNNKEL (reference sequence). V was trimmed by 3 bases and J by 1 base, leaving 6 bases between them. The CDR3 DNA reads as TGTGCCAGCAGCCAGGGTTGGAACACCGGGGAGCTGTTTTTT. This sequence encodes CASSQGWNTGELFF.

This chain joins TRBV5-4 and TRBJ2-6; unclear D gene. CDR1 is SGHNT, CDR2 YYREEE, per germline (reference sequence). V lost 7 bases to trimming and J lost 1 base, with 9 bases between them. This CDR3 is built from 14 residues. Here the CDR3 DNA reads TGTGCCAGCCAAACAGCTTCTGGGGCCAACGTCCTGACTTTC. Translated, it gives CASQTASGANVLTF.

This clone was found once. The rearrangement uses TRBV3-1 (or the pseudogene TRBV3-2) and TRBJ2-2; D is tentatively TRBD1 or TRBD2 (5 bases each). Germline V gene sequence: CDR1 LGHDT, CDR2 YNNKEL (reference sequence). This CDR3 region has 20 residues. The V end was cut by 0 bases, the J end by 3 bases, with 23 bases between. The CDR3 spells CASSQDSSGTRSPYTGELFF. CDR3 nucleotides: TGTGCCAGCAGCCAAGACAGCTCAGGGACCAGGTCCCCTTACACCGGGGAGCTGTTTTTT.

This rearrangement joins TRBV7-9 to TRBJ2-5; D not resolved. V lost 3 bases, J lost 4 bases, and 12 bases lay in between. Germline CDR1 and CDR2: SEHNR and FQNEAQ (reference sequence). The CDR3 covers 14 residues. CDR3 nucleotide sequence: TGTGCCAGCAGCTTTGGGCAGATATCAGAGACCCAGTACTTC. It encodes CASSFGQISETQYF. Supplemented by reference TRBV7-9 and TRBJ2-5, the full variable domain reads DTGVSQNPRHKITKRGQNVTFRCDPISEHNRLYWYRQTLGQGPEFLTYFQNEAQLEKSRLLSDRFSAERPKGSFSTLEIQRTEQGDSAMYLCASSFGQISETQYFGPGTRLLVL.

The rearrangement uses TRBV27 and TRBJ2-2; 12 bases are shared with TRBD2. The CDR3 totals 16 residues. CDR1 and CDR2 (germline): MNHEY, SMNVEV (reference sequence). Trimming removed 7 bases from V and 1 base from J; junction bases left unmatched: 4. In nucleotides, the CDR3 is TGTGCCAGCACCCCACTAGCGGGGGGGAACACCGGGGAGCTGTTTTTT. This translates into CASTPLAGGNTGELFF.

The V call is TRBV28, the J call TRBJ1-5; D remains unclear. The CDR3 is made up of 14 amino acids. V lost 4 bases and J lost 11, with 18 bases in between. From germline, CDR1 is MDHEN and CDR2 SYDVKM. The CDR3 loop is CASSSKGEIYTQHF. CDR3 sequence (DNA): TGTGCCAGCAGTTCCAAGGGCGAGATTTATACCCAGCATTTT.